Below are 24 T cell receptor beta chains sequenced from a single sample in a study of T cells in Graves' hyperthyroidism and ophthalmopathy. The CDR3 regions of TCR beta were amplified from RNA transcripts. The HTBI primer set drove a first-round RT-PCR of the TCR CDR3. TCRdb ran MiXCR on the multiplex PCR reads and lists one entry per CDR3 protein. The repertoire holds some 370,000 distinct CDR3 sequences, about 18% seen once, with about a third in the top ten. Sequenced: blood. The receptors here all came from a woman in her 30s with Graves' hyperthyroidism that later progressed to Graves' ophthalmopathy.

V and J are TRBV7-8 and TRBJ2-7, with 9 nucleotides matching TRBD1. This CDR3 contains 14 residues. V lost 5 bases and J lost 7; bases outside the gene matches: 9. CDR1 SGHVS and CDR2 FQNEAQ come from the germline V gene. Written as DNA, the CDR3 is TGTGCCAGCAGCGAGCCACAGGGGGCAGCGGAGCAGTACTTC. Protein: CASSEPQGAAEQYF.

This clonotype occurred many times. V gene TRBV20-1 combines with J gene TRBJ2-5; no reliable D call. This CDR3 comprises 14 residues. Germline V gene sequence: CDR1 DFQATT, CDR2 SNEGSKA (reference sequence). Trimming cost V 3 bases and J 5 bases, with 16 bases left between them. DNA for the CDR3: TGCAGTGCTAGCGACCCCGTACATGGGGAGACCCAGTACTTC. Protein: CSASDPVHGETQYF.

At least ten counts were recorded for this clonotype. The rearrangement uses TRBV19 and TRBJ2-1; 7 bases map to TRBD2. The CDR3 covers 13 residues. The V gene end was trimmed by 6 bases and the J gene end by 7 bases; junction bases not matched to a gene: 6. CDR1 is LNHDA and CDR2 is SQIVND in the germline V gene (reference sequence). The CDR3 spells CASSRGEGNEQFF. DNA of the CDR3: TGTGCCAGTAGCCGCGGGGAGGGTAATGAGCAGTTCTTC.

This clonotype was observed many times. The chain couples TRBV28 to TRBJ2-2; perhaps TRBD2 as D (5 bases). The germline V gene encodes CDR1 MDHEN and CDR2 SYDVKM. Between the trimmed V and J ends, which lost 6 bases and 0 bases, there was a span of 29 bases. The CDR3 covers 21 residues. The CDR3 loop is CASSLTHPYTRTLTNTGELFF. CDR3 bases: TGTGCCAGCAGCCTCACACACCCCTACACACGGACTTTGACGAACACCGGGGAGCTGTTTTTT.

CDR3 loop: CASSQLRNEQFF. CDR3 nucleotide sequence: TGTGCCAGCAGCCAATTGCGAAATGAGCAGTTCTTC. This sequence joins TRBV3-1 and TRBJ2-1; no definite D call. Germline-derived CDR1 and CDR2 are LGHDT and YNNKEL (reference sequence). This CDR3 is built from 12 residues. V shed 2 bases and J shed 7 bases, with 6 bases lying between them.

This clonotype was detected only a few times. The V and J genes are TRBV5-1 and TRBJ1-4; no firm D call. The CDR3 extends over 13 amino acids. With 0 bases removed from V and 11 bases from J, the gap between germline ends came to 11 bases. Germline CDR1 SGHRS, CDR2 YFSETQ. The CDR3 loop is CASSLGEGQKLFF. DNA of the CDR3: TGCGCCAGCAGCTTGGGGGAAGGTCAGAAACTGTTTTTT. Using reference TRBV5-1 and TRBJ1-4 for the parts outside the CDR3, the full variable domain is KAGVTQTPRYLIKTRGQQVTLSCSPISGHRSVSWYQQTPGQGLQFLFEYFSETQRNKGNFPGRFSGRQFSNSRSEMNVSTLELGDSALYLCASSLGEGQKLFFGSGTQLSVL.

There are many counts of this clonotype. This chain joins TRBV2 and TRBJ2-7; D gene uncertain. Germline assignment: CDR1 SNHLY and CDR2 FYNNEI. Trimming stripped 6 bases from V and 2 bases from J, with 5 bases between. The CDR3 runs to 11 residues. CDR3 residues: CASRWAYEQYF. The CDR3 nucleotides read TGTGCCAGCAGGTGGGCCTACGAGCAGTACTTC.

This clonotype was recorded at least ten times. The chain is built from TRBV2 and TRBJ2-7, with D tentatively TRBD1 (6 bases). Trimming removed 7 bases from V and 3 bases from J, with 10 bases in between. The germline gives CDR1 SNHLY, CDR2 FYNNEI. The CDR3 spans 12 residues. The CDR3 loop reads CASMAGVYEQYF. The CDR3 nucleotides read TGTGCCAGCATGGCAGGGGTCTACGAGCAGTACTTC. The entire variable domain, with the rest obtained from reference TRBV2 and TRBJ2-7, is as follows: EPEVTQTPSHQVTQMGQEVILRCVPISNHLYFYWYRQILGQKVEFLVSFYNNEISEKSEIFDDQFSVERPDGSNFTLKIRSTKLEDSAMYFCASMAGVYEQYFGPGTRLTVT.

This clonotype came up a few times. The chain uses TRBV20-1 and TRBJ2-1; D is possibly TRBD1 or TRBD2 (6 bases each). Per the germline V gene, CDR1 is DFQATT and CDR2 is SNEGSKA (reference sequence). The germline V and J ends were trimmed by 5 bases and 2 bases, with 22 bases remaining between them. This CDR3 is 17 amino acids long. CDR3 in amino acids: CSAYRETGSSTYNEQFF. For the CDR3, the DNA is TGCAGTGCTTACAGGGAGACCGGGAGTAGCACCTACAATGAGCAGTTCTTC.

This clonotype was counted many times. The chain employs TRBV29-1 and TRBJ1-6; a possible D gene is TRBD1 (6 bases). V lost 4 bases to trimming and J lost 10 bases, with 17 bases between them. Germline CDR1 and CDR2: SQVTM and ANQGSEA. The CDR3 runs to 14 residues. CDR3 nucleotide sequence: TGCAGCGTTGCCCTACAGGGAACGGGGTCACCCCTCCACTTT. Translating gives CSVALQGTGSPLHF.

This clonotype was detected ten times or more. V usage is TRBV5-1 and J usage is TRBJ1-1, with a weak D call TRBD1 (6 bases). The V gene lost 3 bases and the J gene lost 5 bases, with 11 bases spanning the gap. This CDR3 is 13 amino acids long. Germline loops: CDR1 SGHRS, CDR2 YFSETQ. The DNA for the CDR3 is TGCGCCAGCAGCTGGGGGACACAGACTGAAGCTTTCTTT. Residues: CASSWGTQTEAFF.

This clonotype was detected many times. The J gene is TRBJ2-1, the V gene TRBV29-1, with D possibly being TRBD2 (5 bases). The CDR3 runs to 17 residues. The germline V and J ends were trimmed by 0 bases and 0 bases, with 15 bases remaining between them. Germline-derived CDR1 and CDR2 are SQVTM and ANQGSEA. CDR3 coding DNA: TGCAGCGTTGAAGATCCTACGGAGGTCTCCTCCTACAATGAGCAGTTCTTC. Protein: CSVEDPTEVSSYNEQFF.

This clonotype was counted only a few times. The chain uses TRBV5-8 and TRBJ1-2; D perhaps matches TRBD1 (6 bases). Trimming stripped 4 bases from V and 3 bases from J, with 16 bases between. CDR1 SGHTS and CDR2 YDEGEE come from the germline V gene. CDR3 length: 15 amino acids. The CDR3 region has the DNA TGTGCCAGCAGCCCGAGTCAGGGGATCGACTATGGCTACACCTTC. Translation: CASSPSQGIDYGYTF.

This clonotype was recorded at least ten times. Because it lacks the conserved phenylalanine or tryptophan at the end, this CDR3 is likely a read error. The chain uses TRBV2 and TRBJ2-7, with D possibly TRBD2 on 5 matching bases. V was clipped by 6 bases and J by 5 bases, with 20 bases between them. Germline values: CDR1 SNHLY, CDR2 FYNNEI. This CDR3 is built from 15 residues. DNA of the CDR3: TGTGCCAGCAGCGCGGACTCCGCTCGTCGGGACGAGCAGTACCTC. Encoded protein: CASSADSARRDEQYL.

In this sample, this clonotype turned up many times. This chain uses TRBV10-3 with TRBJ2-2, with no clear D. This CDR3 spans 15 amino acids. The germline V gene has CDR1 ENHRY and CDR2 SYGVKD. V was cut by 6 bases and J by 0 bases, with 11 bases left in between. CDR3 sequence: CAIRTDIANTGELFF. CDR3 bases: TGTGCCATCAGGACCGACATCGCGAACACCGGGGAGCTGTTTTTT.

This clonotype was observed at least ten times. This sequence joins TRBV7-9 and TRBJ2-1, with D uncertain. This CDR3 comprises 12 residues. V was shortened by 1 base and J by 6 bases, with 4 bases between the two germline ends. In germline, CDR1 is SEHNR, CDR2 FQNEAQ (reference sequence). In nucleotides, the CDR3 is TGTGCCAGCAGCTTAGTTACCAATGAGCAGTTCTTC. Translation gives CASSLVTNEQFF.

This clonotype was seen a few times. The gene calls are TRBV29-1 and TRBJ1-2; D is uncertain. The CDR3 spans 12 residues. Germline V CDR1 and CDR2: SQVTM, ANQGSEA. V was trimmed by 0 bases and J by 7 bases, leaving 9 bases between them. CDR3 coding DNA: TGCAGCGTTGAAGACCGACCGGGTGGCTACACCTTC. Translating it yields CSVEDRPGGYTF.

This rearrangement joins TRBV14 to TRBJ2-1; 7 positions agree with TRBD1. CDR1 is SGHDN, CDR2 FVKESK, per germline. There are 17 residues in the CDR3. V gave up 1 base and J gave up 1 base; unmatched junction bases: 7. In DNA form, the CDR3 reads TGTGCCAGCAGCCAAGCTTTAGGGGGCCTGTCCTACAATGAGCAGTTCTTC. Translated: CASSQALGGLSYNEQFF.

This chain links TRBV9 with TRBJ2-2, with 9 nucleotides matching TRBD1. CDR3 size: 16 residues. Germline-derived CDR1 and CDR2 are SGDLS and YYNGEE. After removal of 0 bases from V and 8 bases from J, the junction contained 8 bases not matched to a gene. CDR3 protein: CASSVAQGAYTGELFF. In DNA, the CDR3 is TGTGCCAGCAGCGTAGCACAGGGGGCGTATACTGGGGAGCTGTTTTTT.

About this clonotype itself: A single base separates this from a much larger clone, so it may be a read error. The chain is built from TRBV2 and TRBJ2-7; D might be TRBD1 (5 bases). Germline lookup yields CDR1 SNHLY and CDR2 FYNNEI. The V end lost 3 bases, the J end lost 5 bases, and 17 bases lay between the germline ends. This CDR3 has 15 amino acids. DNA of the CDR3: TGTGCCAGCAGTGAGCTGACAGCAGAAAGCAACGAGCAGTACTTC. It specifies CASSELTAESNEQYF. Combining the CDR3 with reference TRBV2 and TRBJ2-7 gives the whole variable domain EPEVTQTPSHQVTQMGQEVILRCVPISNHLYFYWYRQILGQKVEFLVSFYNNEISEKSEIFDDQFSVERPDGSNFTLKIRSTKLEDSAMYFCASSELTAESNEQYFGPGTRLTVT.

This clonotype was detected many times. The genes are TRBV18 and TRBJ2-5, with D tentatively TRBD2 (6 bases). The V end was cut by 3 bases, the J end by 7 bases, with 18 bases between. This CDR3 is 15 amino acids long. Germline CDR1 KGHSH, CDR2 LQKENI. CDR3: CASSPTGTPKGTQYF. For the CDR3, the DNA is TGTGCCAGCTCACCGACCGGGACTCCAAAGGGGACCCAGTACTTC.

This clonotype came up a few times. The genes are TRBV20-1 and TRBJ2-1; possibly TRBD1 for D (5 bases). This CDR3 spans 14 amino acids. Trimming cost V 0 bases and J 8 bases, with 14 bases left between them. The V gene's germline CDR1 is DFQATT and CDR2 SNEGSKA (reference sequence). In nucleotides, the CDR3 is TGCAGTGCTAGAGATCTGGTAGGGGCCGATGAGCAGTTCTTC. Translating gives CSARDLVGADEQFF.

This clonotype was counted many times. The chain couples TRBV20-1 to TRBJ2-7, with 10 positions matching TRBD1. From germline, CDR1 is DFQATT and CDR2 SNEGSKA (reference sequence). The V and J ends lost 5 bases and 4 bases, in that order; junction bases with no gene match: 8. The CDR3 length is 14 residues. The CDR3 nucleotides are TGCAGTGCTTCTCCGGGACAGGGGACGTACGAGCAGTACTTC. Translation gives CSASPGQGTYEQYF.

This clonotype appeared many times. This rearrangement joins TRBV27 to TRBJ2-3; tentatively, D is TRBD1 (6 bases). The CDR3 covers 15 residues. V was pared by 6 bases and J by 0 bases, with 13 bases between. Per germline, CDR1 MNHEY and CDR2 SMNVEV (reference sequence). The CDR3 DNA is TGTGCCAGCAGAACCAACAGGGCTAGCACAGATACGCAGTATTTT. Residues: CASRTNRASTDTQYF.